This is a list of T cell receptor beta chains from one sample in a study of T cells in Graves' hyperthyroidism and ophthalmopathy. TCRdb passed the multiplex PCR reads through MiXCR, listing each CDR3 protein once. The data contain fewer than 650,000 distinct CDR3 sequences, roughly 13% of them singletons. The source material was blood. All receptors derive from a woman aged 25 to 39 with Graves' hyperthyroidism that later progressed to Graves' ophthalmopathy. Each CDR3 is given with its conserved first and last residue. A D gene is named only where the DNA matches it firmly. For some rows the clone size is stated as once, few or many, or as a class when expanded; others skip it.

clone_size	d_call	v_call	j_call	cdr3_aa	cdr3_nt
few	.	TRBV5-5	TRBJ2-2	CASSYLWDISNTGELFF	TGTGCCAGCAGCTACTTATGGGACATTTCGAACACCGGGGAGCTGTTTTTT
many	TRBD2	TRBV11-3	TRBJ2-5	CASSYPGLAAQETQYF	TGTGCCAGCAGCTATCCGGGACTAGCGGCCCAAGAGACCCAGTACTTC
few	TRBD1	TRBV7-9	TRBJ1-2	CASTNRGIYTF	TGTGCCAGCACTAACAGGGGGATCTACACCTTC
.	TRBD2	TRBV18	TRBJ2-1	CASSPATSGAYNEQFF	TGTGCCAGCTCCCCAGCCACTAGCGGAGCCTACAATGAGCAGTTCTTC
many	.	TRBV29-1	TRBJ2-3	CSVEATGTDTQYF	TGCAGCGTTGAGGCGACAGGAACAGATACGCAGTATTTT
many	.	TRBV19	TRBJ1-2	CASEGRHKDYGYTF	TGTGCCAGTGAAGGCCGACACAAAGACTATGGCTACACCTTC
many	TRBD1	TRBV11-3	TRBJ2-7	CASSQPGQGAWEQYF	TGTGCCAGCAGCCAACCGGGACAGGGGGCATGGGAGCAGTACTTC
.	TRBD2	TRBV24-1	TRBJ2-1	CATSDSGTSNNEQFF	TGTGCCACCAGTGACTCCGGGACTAGCAACAATGAGCAGTTCTTC
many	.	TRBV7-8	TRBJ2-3	CASSLRGREIDTQYF	TGTGCCAGCAGCTTAAGGGGGCGGGAGATAGATACGCAGTATTTT
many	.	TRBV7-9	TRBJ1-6	CASSSYRLNSPLHF	TGTGCCAGCTCAAGCTACAGGTTAAATTCACCCCTCCACTTT
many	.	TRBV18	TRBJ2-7	CASSPSPSYEQYF	TGTGCCAGCTCACCAAGCCCTTCCTACGAGCAGTACTTC
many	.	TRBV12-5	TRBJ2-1	CASGLVNDRSYNEQFF	TGTGCTAGTGGTTTGGTAAACGACAGGTCCTACAATGAGCAGTTCTTC
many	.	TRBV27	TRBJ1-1	CASSSGFGTEAFF	TGTGCCAGCAGTTCTGGATTTGGCACTGAAGCTTTCTTT
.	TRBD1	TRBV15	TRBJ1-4	CATSSDRGPVNEKLFF	TGTGCCACCAGCAGTGACAGGGGCCCGGTTAATGAAAAACTGTTTTTT
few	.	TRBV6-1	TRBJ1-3	CASSFSQGSGNTIYF	TGTGCCAGCAGCTTTTCACAGGGATCTGGAAACACCATATATTTT
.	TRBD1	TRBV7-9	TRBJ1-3	CASSLGRFGTADSGNTIYF	TGTGCCAGCAGCTTAGGCCGCTTCGGGACAGCGGACTCTGGAAACACCATATATTTT
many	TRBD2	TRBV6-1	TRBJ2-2	CASSFLAGGPGTGELFF	TGTGCCAGCAGTTTCCTAGCGGGAGGGCCGGGCACCGGGGAGCTGTTTTTT
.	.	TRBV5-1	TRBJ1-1	CASSREIDTEAFF	TGCGCCAGCAGCAGGGAAATTGACACTGAAGCTTTCTTT
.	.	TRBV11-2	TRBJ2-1	CASSSPWGLYNEQFF	TGTGCCAGCAGCTCCCCCTGGGGACTCTACAATGAGCAGTTCTTC
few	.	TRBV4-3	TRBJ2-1	CASSQAEVLYNEQFF	TGCGCCAGCAGCCAAGCAGAAGTTCTCTACAATGAGCAGTTCTTC
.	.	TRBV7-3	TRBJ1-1	CVSSSQRGTEAFF	TGTGTCAGCAGCTCACAGAGGGGCACTGAAGCTTTCTTT
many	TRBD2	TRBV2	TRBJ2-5	CASRETSGKTETQYF	TGTGCCAGCAGGGAGACTAGCGGGAAAACAGAGACCCAGTACTTC
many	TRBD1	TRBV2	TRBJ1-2	CASSWDRVNYGYTF	TGTGCCAGCAGTTGGGACAGGGTTAACTATGGCTACACCTTC
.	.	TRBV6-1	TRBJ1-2	CASSTLTGYYGYTF	TGTGCCAGCAGCACTTTAACAGGGTACTATGGCTACACCTTC
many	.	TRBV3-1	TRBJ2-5	CASSQVRTARGETQYF	TGTGCCAGCAGCCAAGTGAGGACAGCGCGGGGAGAGACCCAGTACTTC
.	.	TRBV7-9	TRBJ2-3	CASSFDGPTDTQYF	TGTGCCAGCAGCTTCGACGGACCCACAGATACGCAGTATTTT
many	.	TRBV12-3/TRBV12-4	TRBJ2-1	CASSFRGSVFF	TGTGCCAGCAGTTTTCGGGGGAGTGTGTTCTTC
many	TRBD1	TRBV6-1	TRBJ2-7	CASSDQDTGGSEQYF	TGTGCCAGCAGTGACCAAGATACAGGGGGTAGCGAGCAGTACTTC
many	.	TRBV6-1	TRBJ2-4	CASSPLSGTLGLRAKNIQYF	TGTGCCAGCAGTCCGCTATCCGGGACATTAGGCCTCCGGGCCAAAAACATTCAGTACTTC
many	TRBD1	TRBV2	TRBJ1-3	CAIGTAGNTIYF	TGTGCCATCGGGACAGCTGGAAACACCATATATTTT
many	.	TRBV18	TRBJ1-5	CASSRGRETNQPQHF	TGTGCCAGCTCACGTGGCAGGGAAACGAATCAGCCCCAGCATTTT
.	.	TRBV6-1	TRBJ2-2	CASSALAQGGELFF	TGTGCCAGCAGTGCCCTAGCCCAAGGCGGGGAGCTGTTTTTT
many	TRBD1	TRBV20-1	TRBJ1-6	CSARARTGDNSPLHF	TGCAGTGCTAGAGCCCGGACAGGGGATAATTCACCCCTCCACTTT
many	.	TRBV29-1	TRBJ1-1	CSVVRGLNTEAFF	TGCAGCGTTGTAAGGGGCCTGAACACTGAAGCTTTCTTT
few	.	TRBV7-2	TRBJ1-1	CASSLVLAVLNTEAFF	TGTGCCAGCAGCTTAGTTCTTGCGGTATTGAACACTGAAGCTTTCTTT
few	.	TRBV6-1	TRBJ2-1	CASRQSFGVASYNEQFF	TGTGCCAGCAGGCAATCTTTCGGGGTGGCCTCCTACAATGAGCAGTTCTTC
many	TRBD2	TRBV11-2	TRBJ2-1	CASSFSGLAGDEQFF	TGTGCCAGCAGCTTTAGTGGCCTAGCGGGAGATGAGCAGTTCTTC
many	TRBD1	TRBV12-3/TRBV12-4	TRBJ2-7	CASSWTGSYEQYF	TGTGCCAGCAGTTGGACAGGCTCCTACGAGCAGTACTTC
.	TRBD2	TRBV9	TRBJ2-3	CASSAPGPANQRGPQDTQYF	TGTGCCAGCAGCGCCCCGGGCCCGGCGAATCAGCGGGGACCACAAGATACGCAGTATTTT
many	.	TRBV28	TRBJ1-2	CASSWNVGRKDYGYTF	TGTGCCAGCAGTTGGAATGTAGGCCGGAAAGATTATGGCTACACCTTC
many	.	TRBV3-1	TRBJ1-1	CASSQEVNTEAFF	TGTGCCAGCAGCCAAGAAGTGAACACTGAAGCTTTCTTT